The 15 T cell receptor beta chains below come from one sample, sequenced in a study of CD8 T cells in Susac syndrome. Reverse transcription of roughly 0.45 to 1 ug RNA used random hexamers. TCRdb ran MiXCR on the immunoSEQ multiplex PCR reads and lists one entry per CDR3 protein. The sample lists about 300,000 distinct CDR3 sequences; about 91% were seen once. The sample comprised CD8+ T cells from PBMCs. The receptors come from a human donor with multiple sclerosis.

A single count supports this clonotype. The chain links TRBV2 to TRBJ2-2, with D possibly TRBD2 on 5 matching bases. The CDR3 sequence is 13 residues long. The germline V and J ends were trimmed by 4 bases and 5 bases, with 8 bases remaining between them. Germline CDR1 reads SNHLY; CDR2 reads FYNNEI. The CDR3: CASSAEGTGELFF. In nucleotides, the CDR3 is TGTGCCAGCAGTGCCGAGGGTACCGGGGAGCTGTTTTTT.

Only one count was recorded for this clonotype. The chain couples TRBV27 to TRBJ2-3; D not certain. CDR1 and CDR2 (germline): MNHEY, SMNVEV (reference sequence). The CDR3 consists of 13 residues. Trimming cost V 2 bases and J 4 bases, with 7 bases left between them. The CDR3 DNA follows: TGTGCCAGCAGTTTACTGTCGGCAGATACGCAGTATTTT. Its protein is CASSLLSADTQYF.

The chain employs TRBV12-3 or TRBV12-4 and TRBJ2-5, with D possibly TRBD2 on 6 matching bases. The CDR3 runs to 14 residues. The ends were cut back, 6 bases at V and 3 bases at J, with 14 bases in the middle. CDR3 protein: CASSRESAKETQYF. The CDR3 DNA is TGTGCCAGCAGCCGGGAGAGTGCCAAAGAGACCCAGTACTTC.

This chain uses TRBV6-2 or TRBV6-3 with TRBJ1-1, with D unclear. Trimming took off 4 bases at V and 0 bases at J, with 9 bases between the two ends. Germline lookup yields CDR1 MNHEY and CDR2 SVGEGT. The CDR3 runs to 14 residues. CDR3 protein: CASSFVALNTEAFF. CDR3 nucleotides: TGTGCCAGCAGTTTTGTGGCCTTGAACACTGAAGCTTTCTTT.

Turning to this clonotype: Sequence at one end of the junction differs from germline and may be a read error. The V and J genes are TRBV27 and TRBJ2-7; no clear D. This CDR3 is built from 13 residues. The germline V gene has CDR1 MNHEY and CDR2 SMNVEV (reference sequence). This chain's CDR3 is CASSPRTGPPTIF. CDR3 in DNA: TGTGCCAGCAGTCCCCGGACGGGCCCCCCCACTATATTC.

This clonotype was picked up a small number of times. The rearrangement uses TRBV5-4 and TRBJ1-2; D is unresolved. The CDR3 length is 11 residues. Germline loops: CDR1 SGHNT, CDR2 YYREEE (reference sequence). Trimming pared 0 bases from V and 8 bases from J, leaving 5 bases between. The DNA for the CDR3 is TGTGCCAGCAGCTTGGCTCAGGGCTACACCTTC. It yields the protein CASSLAQGYTF.

The chain recombines TRBV9 with TRBJ2-1; D is unresolved. Trimming pared 3 bases from V and 7 bases from J, leaving 14 bases between. This CDR3 spans 14 amino acids. Germline CDR1 and CDR2: SGDLS and YYNGEE. Here the CDR3 DNA reads TGTGCCAGCAGCGGAACAACCCTGGGTAATGAGCAGTTCTTC. Residues: CASSGTTLGNEQFF.

A remark on this clonotype: At one boundary the junction diverges from the germline segment, which might be a read error. The chain recombines TRBV30 with TRBJ2-5, with 11 bases aligning to TRBD1. The J call is in doubt because the DNA end fits TRBJ2-7 better. CDR3 size: 13 residues. Germline V gene lookup returns CDR1 GTSNPN and CDR2 SVGIG (reference sequence). As DNA, the CDR3 is TGTACCTGGACGGACAGGGGGCCTCTCGAGCAGTACTTC. This gives the protein CTWTDRGPLEQYF.

The J gene is TRBJ2-7, the V gene TRBV7-9; D ambiguous. CDR1 is SEHNR, CDR2 FQNEAQ, per germline (reference sequence). V lost 2 bases to trimming and J lost 0 bases, with 17 bases between them. The CDR3 consists of 17 residues. CDR3 coding DNA: TGTGCCAGCAGCTTAAGTCTCGGCTCGACGAGCTCCTACGAGCAGTACTTC. Its protein product is CASSLSLGSTSSYEQYF.

The CDR3 loop is CASSANDGDTQYF. CDR3 nucleotides: TGTGCCAGCAGTGCTAATGATGGAGATACGCAGTATTTT. The chain is built from TRBV27 and TRBJ2-3; no reliable D call. Trimming left V 5 bases short and J 5 bases short, with 11 bases between. The CDR3 contains 13 residues. CDR1 is MNHEY, CDR2 SMNVEV, per germline (reference sequence).

This clonotype came up once. V gene TRBV27 combines with J gene TRBJ2-3; possibly TRBD2 for D (5 bases). Germline loops: CDR1 MNHEY, CDR2 SMNVEV (reference sequence). Trimming pared 5 bases from V and 0 bases from J, leaving 15 bases between. The CDR3 is made up of 16 amino acids. The CDR3 spells CASSGLGAESTDTQYF. Here the CDR3 DNA reads TGTGCCAGCAGTGGGCTGGGAGCGGAGAGCACAGATACGCAGTATTTT.

The rearrangement joins TRBV4-2 to TRBJ2-6; D is unclear. The CDR3 is 18 residues long. The V gene lost 3 bases and the J gene lost 2 bases, with 17 bases spanning the gap. Germline CDR1 LGHNA, CDR2 YNFKEQ. The CDR3 coding sequence is TGTGCCAGCAGCCAGATCTCTCCTCTCCCTCCTGGGGCCAACGTCCTGACTTTC. Protein product: CASSQISPLPPGANVLTF.

The rearrangement joins TRBV24-1 to TRBJ2-3; D remains ambiguous. Trimming pared 1 base from V and 2 bases from J, leaving 9 bases between. The CDR3 extends over 15 amino acids. In germline, CDR1 is KGHDR, CDR2 SFDVKD. This chain's CDR3 is CATSDLKGYTDTQYF. As DNA, the CDR3 is TGTGCCACCAGTGATTTAAAGGGCTACACAGATACGCAGTATTTT.

This chain joins TRBV4-2 and TRBJ1-4; 10 positions match TRBD1. The CDR3 loop spans 15 amino acids. Germline lookup yields CDR1 LGHNA and CDR2 YNFKEQ. The V segment lost 2 bases and the J segment 10 bases; nucleotides outside the gene matches: 7. CDR3 nucleotides: TGTGCCAGCAGCCAATCGGGGACAGGGGATGGAAAACTGTTTTTT. It yields the protein CASSQSGTGDGKLFF.

This chain connects TRBV6-2 or TRBV6-3 to TRBJ1-5, with D possibly being TRBD1 (5 bases). CDR1 is MNHEY and CDR2 is SVGEGT in the germline V gene. V dropped 2 bases and J dropped 10 bases, with 18 bases sitting between them. The length of the CDR3 is 15 residues. CDR3 amino acids: CASSYPQTGDLPQHF. The DNA of the CDR3 is TGTGCCAGCAGTTACCCGCAGACGGGGGATCTACCCCAGCATTTT.